This TCR beta chain was found in a study of cytomegalovirus exposure and HLA in healthy donors (dated 2017 in TCRdb). For context, the study as a whole: An earlier analysis of under 600 of the donors reported 250 to 300 Gb of sequence data and 117 million unique TCR beta sequences from roughly 200 million T cells. Donor age, sex, ethnicity and CMV serostatus were compiled alongside the repertoire data. Because of strong linkage in the cohort, a few DR-DQ haplotypes were treated as single units for association and clustering. HLA typing included class I and class II loci at four-digit resolution. The study profiled the T cell repertoires of fewer than 850 subjects by immunosequencing and related them to cytomegalovirus serostatus. Along with the roughly 700-subject first cohort, a separate validation cohort of over a hundred different subjects was used. All discovery cohort repertoires had been generated on a single sequencing platform. Approximately 310 gigabases of sequencing data and 70 million to 100 million unique TCR sequences were included in an early release covering about 700 HLA-typed donors. The study combined high-throughput TCR immunosequencing, statistical association of individual TCRs with disease status, and machine learning to predict cytomegalovirus infection status. In the later analysis, no new phenotypic data were used to find candidate immune exposures; instead, reliance was placed on TCR beta sequences and their occurrence across donors. The number of donors typed differed by locus, with roughly 620-640 for A, B, C, DRB1 and DQB1, around 560 for DQA1, 600 to 610 for DPA1, and over 400 for DPB1. Across approximately 400 genotyped donors of the cohort, an average of approximately 240,000 unique TCR beta nucleotide sequences per donor were sequenced, and approximately 17% of those sequences were non-productive. Of the roughly 390 genotyped donors, around 81% fell in the genetic ancestry cluster associated with self-reported Caucasian donors. A later genetic analysis took genome-wide SNP genotypes for about 65% of the roughly 670 donors and used that subset as a discovery cohort. To study patterns of TCR occurrence, a later analysis re-analyzed previously published TCR beta repertoires from hundreds of donors and added high-resolution HLA genotyping. An earlier analysis of about 620 of the donors applied high-throughput TCR beta sequencing to assess whether each TCR beta V gene segment acted as functional or pseudogenic. The study aimed to test whether cataloging public T cell receptors could reveal signatures of past pathogen exposure. Results the study describes overall, beyond this receptor: A later analysis found that TCR association rates varied across HLA loci, with DRB1 alleles showing the most associated TCRs and HLA-C alleles the fewest. A later genetic analysis reported fewer N-insertions in productive TCRs among donors in an Asian-associated ancestry cluster than the approximately 700-donor mean. Because counts were too low, about 15 rarely observed V segments, including chromosome 9 orphons, were left out of the earlier analysis of a few hundred of the donors. Three of the identified cytomegalovirus-associated TCR beta chains were confirmed in vitro to be specific for cytomegalovirus antigens. A later analysis reported that several top co-occurrence clusters appeared linked to parvovirus B19, influenza, CMV and Epstein-Barr virus. A total of about 180 TCR beta chains were listed by the study as associated with cytomegalovirus. Across donors, most TCR sequences were observed very rarely, whereas some public TCRs were present in many individuals. Some IMGT-functional V segments, including TRBV6-2 and TRBV6-3, could not be distinguished by the 87-base-pair reads and were therefore excluded. Correlated functional status among segregating V segments might be attributable to linkage disequilibrium, but an unknown experimental factor could not be ruled out. A further reported finding was that TCR beta sequences accurately predicted the HLA-A and HLA-B alleles for most subjects in the first cohort. Assigning TCR associations to individual alleles was difficult when HLA alleles, especially DR and DQ, strongly co-occurred. A group of highly shared sequence variants was considered likely to be a technical artifact of the sequencing pipeline. A later analysis found that HLA-associated TCR beta chains were more clonally expanded and had lower generation probabilities than equally common non-associated chains. In this cohort, only TCR beta chains were sequenced, and detectable features were limited by the absence of alpha or paired-chain data. Roughly uniform sequencing depth across donors was assumed in presence/absence analyses, although this assumption may not hold. An earlier analysis of approximately 500 of the donors showed that most TCR beta V segments appeared in productive rearrangements either about 87% or about 30% of the time, which broadly matched IMGT annotations. For the cohort, immune exposure information was limited to CMV serostatus. The classifier was reported to diagnose cytomegalovirus status with high specificity and sensitivity in both the original cohort and the validation cohort. A later analysis found that most CMV-associated TCR beta chains appeared HLA-restricted, with HLA associations seemingly driven largely by CMV exposure. A later genetic analysis associated a missense DCLRE1C variant with V-gene and J-gene trimming of TCR beta chains, and an independent cohort replicated the association. According to the authors, the approach could potentially be generalized to other disease states and immunological phenotypes. In a later analysis, 16,951 TCR beta sequences were associated with specific HLA alleles at a false discovery rate of 0.05. Because some donors lacked HLA typing at each locus, the association tests relied only on the typed subset.

The method behind the library was the immunoSEQ multiplex PCR assay. For the multiplex PCR, a mixture combining 60 forward primers for TCR Vbeta segments and 13 reverse primers for TCR Jbeta segments was used. The CDR3 region of rearranged TCR beta genes was amplified from genomic DNA with a multiplex PCR assay. On the Illumina HiSeq System, the amplified TCR beta libraries were sequenced as 87-base-pair reads. Concerning the study's data processing: Across the 670 or so repertoires, a later analysis counted about 81 million unique TCR beta chains, about 10 million of which were shared by at least two donors. Raw reads were error-corrected and collapsed into unique sequences with a nearest-neighbor algorithm that merged closely related sequences to remove PCR and sequencing errors. Alignment of CDR3 sequences to IMGT reference sequences was used to assign V, D and J gene segments. Each retained sequence needed at least a six-nucleotide match to both a V gene segment and a J gene segment. A rearrangement counted as productive if the CDR3 had no stop codons and remained in frame with V and J, and every other rearrangement counted as non-productive. CDR3 was defined according to IMGT convention as the region running from the second conserved V-encoded cysteine to the conserved J-encoded phenylalanine. The earlier analysis of approximately 500 of the donors excluded sequences that lacked an unambiguous match to a single V gene segment. In an earlier analysis of several hundred of the donors, V segments were called functional above 56.7% productive rearrangements and were called segregating when the between-donor standard deviation exceeded 5%. A statistical classification framework was built for diagnosing cytomegalovirus status from the catalog of TCR beta chain sequences. A later analysis assigned V and J genes by comparing TCR nucleotide sequences with IMGT/GENE-DB human TR gene sequences. A later analysis assigned CDR3 sequences and most-parsimonious VDJ recombination scenarios with the TCRdist pipeline. In a later analysis, each TCR beta chain was defined by its CDR3 amino acid sequence together with its V-gene family, and reads without a unique V-gene family were excluded. To address suspected cross-contamination and a sequencing artifact, a later analysis removed some 620 highly shared, low-generation-probability nucleotide sequences. In a later analysis, a clonal expansion index was calculated for each public chain from normalized within-repertoire ranks of inferred template counts. In a later analysis, generation probabilities were computed with a VDJ recombination model fitted to out-of-frame rearrangements, and the resulting probabilities were checked against IGoR. In a later analysis, TCR-TCR, TCR-HLA and TCR-CMV co-occurrence was scored with hypergeometric tests, and a repertoire-size bias correction was applied to TCR pairs. To estimate false discovery rates, a later analysis permuted the HLA or CMV assignments 20 times. In a later analysis, co-occurring TCRs were grouped using DBSCAN, and TCRdist sequence similarity was added for clustering within HLA-allele-positive subsets. Repertoires with fewer than 30,000 or more than 120,000 public chains were left out of co-occurrence clustering, as were a handful of repertoires with anomalous nucleotide sharing. TCRdb took over this immuneACCESS table, retaining in-frame rearrangements with V and J assigned. Such tables are incomplete; in checked studies, under half of the missing clones stem from an unresolved V gene, and the remainder is unexplained. V and J calls and clone size are given by that table; D and trimming were obtained from the DNA. This sample gives 180,000 or so clones in total; approximately 78% of them show up just once. Jointly, the top ten make up 0.7% to 0.95% of the sample.

Only a few counts were recorded for this clone. No antigen is known for it. Base qualities were left out, and no much larger clone turns up one base away. CDR1 and CDR2 are drawn from the germline V gene (reference sequence): MNHNY, SVGAGI. After removal of 8 bases from V and 3 bases from J, the junction retains 8 bases not matched to a gene. The CDR3 numbers 14 residues from cysteine through phenylalanine. Of all the DNA, just the CDR3 is kept, 42 bases in frame from base 1. In total, around 600 healthy bone marrow donors made up the cohort. All cohort members were sampled while nominally healthy, although unrecorded immune exposures were likely present. The donor was CMV seronegative and was included in the group of several hundred seronegative cohort members. Every donor gave a peripheral blood sample, and the peripheral blood mononuclear cells from that sample were used for TCR beta sequencing. Genomic DNA extraction from the blood cell samples was performed with the Qiagen DNeasy Blood Extraction Kit.

This receptor was taken from a woman under 30 in good health and CMV-seronegative. The sample comprised PBMCs. The chain employs TRBV6-6 and TRBJ2-7; 9 bases in the middle match TRBD2. The DNA sequence is TGTGCCAGCGTAAAAGTAGCGGGGGTCTACGAGCAGTACTTC. Its protein product is CASVKVAGVYEQYF.